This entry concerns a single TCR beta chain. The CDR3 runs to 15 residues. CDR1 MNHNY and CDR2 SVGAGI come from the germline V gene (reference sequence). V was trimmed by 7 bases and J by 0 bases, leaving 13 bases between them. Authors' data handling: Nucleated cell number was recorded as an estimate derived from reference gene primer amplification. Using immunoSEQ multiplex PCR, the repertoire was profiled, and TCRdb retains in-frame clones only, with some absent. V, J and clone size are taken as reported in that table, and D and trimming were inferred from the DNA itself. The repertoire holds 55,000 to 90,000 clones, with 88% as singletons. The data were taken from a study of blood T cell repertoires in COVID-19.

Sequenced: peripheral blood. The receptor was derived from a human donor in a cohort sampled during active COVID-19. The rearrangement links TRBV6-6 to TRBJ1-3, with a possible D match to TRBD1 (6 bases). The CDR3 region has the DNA TGTGCCAGCACCCGGGACATCAGCTCTGGAAACACCATATATTTT. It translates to CASTRDISSGNTIYF.